This T cell receptor (beta chain) was identified during a study of beta chain features in type 1 diabetes. Points from the study as a whole: In every one of the four CD4+ subsets, TCRB CDR3s were moderately but significantly shorter in Type 1 diabetes patients.

With respect to this clone: Its specificity is not known.

What was sequenced were expressed TCRB transcripts, since all of the isolated RNA had been reverse transcribed. Method: immunoSEQ multiplex PCR; TCRdb's copy keeps in-frame clones and lacks some. The table has about 340,000 clones, roughly 14% seen once. V was shortened by 3 bases and J by 3 bases, with 20 bases between the two germline ends. This CDR3 has 16 residues. Germline V gene data show CDR1 as GTSNPN and CDR2 as SVGIG (reference sequence). The J gene is TRBJ1-1, the V gene TRBV30; D remains unclear. The clonotype was recovered from a woman younger than 30 with type 1 diabetes. The specimen was naive CD4+ T cells from blood. The CDR3 DNA is TGTGCCTGGAGCCTACCACTCCAGGACTGGGACACTGAAGCTTTCTTT. It yields the protein CAWSLPLQDWDTEAFF.